The present entry profiles one T cell receptor (beta chain) with its context. The antigen is undetermined. One junction end does not reproduce the germline sequence, and a read error may be involved. The protocol was immunoSEQ multiplex PCR, while the TCRdb copy is restricted to in-frame clones and leaves out a portion. The sample lists 95,000 or so clones; 70% to 90% were seen once. The CDR3 spans 14 residues. Germline V gives CDR1 SNHLY, CDR2 FYNNEI. This entry is derived from a study of identifying expanded T cells in peripheral blood. General study findings and limits: Roughly two-week clone count variance significantly increased as total template count grew. Differentially abundant clones: roughly 1.3 between replicates, around 17 at roughly 13 days, under 25 at four.

Healthy donors had no documented immune events, such as infections, while sampled. The sequence was obtained from a person between 18 and 75 years old in good health. The genes are TRBV2 and TRBJ2-7; weak D call: TRBD1 (6 bases). Sequenced sample: blood. CDR3 protein: CASGERDKSYEQYF. In DNA form, the CDR3 reads TGTGCCAGCGGTGAGAGGGACAAATCCTACGAGCAGTACTTC.